This T cell receptor beta chain comes out of a study of control samples from healthy donors and cancer patients. V lost 0 bases, J lost 1 base, and 3 bases lay in between. The germline V gene has CDR1 SGHNT and CDR2 YENEEA. The CDR3 covers 13 residues. Data came from immunoSEQ multiplex PCR; TCRdb stores just in-frame clones and leaves some out. Of 120,000 to 150,000 clones listed, under 95% are singletons. V gene TRBV11-3 combines with J gene TRBJ1-1; D gene unclear. Sequencing used blood. The clonotype was recovered from a man younger than 35 in good health. The CDR3 DNA follows: TGTGCCAGCAGCTTAGAGAGGAACACTGAAGCTTTCTTT. Amino acid sequence: CASSLERNTEAFF.